Shown below are 23 T cell receptor beta chains from a single sample sequenced in a study of cytomegalovirus exposure and HLA in healthy donors. Profiled with immunoSEQ multiplex PCR; TCRdb holds only in-frame clones, not every one. Here the sample spans about 360,000 clones, 80% to 90% being singletons. The sample comprised PBMCs. All receptors derive from a woman aged 18-29 years in good health and CMV-seronegative.

This chain uses TRBV28 with TRBJ2-1, with 10 bases aligning to TRBD1. The CDR3 length is 14 residues. Germline CDR1 reads MDHEN; CDR2 reads SYDVKM. The V and J ends lost 5 bases and 16 bases, in that order; junction bases with no gene match: 14. As DNA, the CDR3 is TGTGCCAGCAGTCCGCGATACGGACAGGGGGGGGTTTTCTTC. It codes for CASSPRYGQGGVFF. The full variable domain, with the rest looked up from reference TRBV28 and TRBJ2-1, is DVKVTQSSRYLVKRTGEKVFLECVQDMDHENMFWYRQDPGLGLRLIYFSYDVKMKEKGDIPEGYSVSREKKERFSLILESASTNQTSMYLCASSPRYGQGGVFFGPGTRLTVL.

The chain links TRBV6-5 to TRBJ1-5; D is perhaps TRBD1 (5 bases). Germline loops: CDR1 MNHEY, CDR2 SVGAGI. The V and J ends lost 8 bases and 1 base respectively, with 12 bases between them. CDR3 length: 14 amino acids. Here the CDR3 DNA reads TGTGCCAGCCGCCCCGGACAAAGCAATCAGCCCCAGCATTTT. Its protein product is CASRPGQSNQPQHF.

The chain carries TRBV4-1 and TRBJ1-5, with a tentative D call TRBD1 (5 bases). CDR1 and CDR2 from the germline V gene are MGHRA and YSYEKL. This CDR3 has 18 amino acids. V lost 0 bases and J lost 4, with 19 bases in between. CDR3 residues: CASSQDRGGRGRNQPQHF. The CDR3 nucleotides read TGCGCCAGCAGCCAAGATCGGGGTGGGAGGGGACGAAATCAGCCCCAGCATTTT.

The chain recombines TRBV27 with TRBJ1-2; 7 nucleotides agree with TRBD1. The CDR3 loop spans 14 amino acids. Looked up from germline, CDR1 is MNHEY and CDR2 is SMNVEV (reference sequence). Trimming cost V 3 bases and J 0 bases; bases outside gene matches: 1. In DNA, the CDR3 is TGTGCCAGCAGTTTCGGACAGGCTAACTATGGCTACACCTTC. Protein product: CASSFGQANYGYTF.

The rearrangement links TRBV5-1 to TRBJ2-1; no clear D gene. The CDR3 loop spans 14 amino acids. V was cut by 0 bases and J by 8 bases, with 12 bases left in between. The germline gives CDR1 SGHRS, CDR2 YFSETQ. The CDR3 here is CASSLAVRPHEQFF. The CDR3 DNA follows: TGCGCCAGCAGCTTGGCCGTCAGGCCCCATGAGCAGTTCTTC.

This clone showed up just once. The rearrangement uses TRBV5-1 and TRBJ1-2; 7 bases align to TRBD1. Germline CDR1 SGHRS, CDR2 YFSETQ. The CDR3 is 15 amino acids. J was trimmed by 2 bases and V by 0 bases; bases with no gene match: 4. CDR3 DNA: TGCGCCAGCAGCTTGGGAGGGGGACAGAACTATGGCTACACCTTC. This sequence encodes CASSLGGGQNYGYTF.

This clone was seen a handful of times. The V and J genes are TRBV4-1 and TRBJ1-1; a weak D match, TRBD1 (6 bases). The germline gives CDR1 MGHRA, CDR2 YSYEKL. V shed 8 bases and J shed 1 base, with 11 bases lying between them. The CDR3 sequence is 13 residues long. This CDR3 reads CASLGQQNTEAFF. DNA for the CDR3: TGCGCCAGCCTAGGACAGCAGAACACTGAAGCTTTCTTT.

This clone was detected a few times. The chain employs TRBV30 and TRBJ2-2; weak D call: TRBD2 (6 bases). Germline lookup yields CDR1 GTSNPN and CDR2 SVGIG (reference sequence). V was trimmed by 4 bases and J by 4 bases, leaving 13 bases between them. The CDR3 is 14 residues long. The CDR3 loop reads CAWMYKGGTGELFF. The CDR3 bases are TGTGCCTGGATGTACAAGGGAGGCACCGGGGAGCTGTTTTTT.

The chain employs TRBV5-4 and TRBJ1-2; D gene unclear. Germline V lookup: CDR1 SGHNT, CDR2 YYREEE (reference sequence). The CDR3 length is 14 residues. Trimming took 4 bases from V and 4 from J, leaving 14 bases between them. The CDR3, as DNA: TGTGCCAGCAGCCCGGCCCAGGTCGGCTATGGCTACACCTTC. Amino acid sequence: CASSPAQVGYGYTF.

The chain combines TRBV4-2 with TRBJ1-4; a weak D match, TRBD1 (5 bases). This CDR3 comprises 18 residues. Germline CDR1 and CDR2: LGHNA and YNFKEQ. The germline V and J ends were trimmed by 4 bases and 0 bases, with 18 bases remaining between them. The CDR3 here is CASSLFIWTKPTNEKLFF. CDR3 DNA sequence: TGTGCCAGCAGCCTCTTCATTTGGACAAAACCAACTAATGAAAAACTGTTTTTT.

V usage is TRBV5-1 and J usage is TRBJ2-3, with D possibly TRBD1 on 5 matching bases. V lost 1 base and J 3 bases, leaving 9 bases between the germline ends. Germline V gene lookup returns CDR1 SGHRS and CDR2 YFSETQ. This CDR3 is 14 amino acids long. The CDR3 protein is CASSLPGITDTQYF. The CDR3, as DNA: TGCGCCAGCAGCTTGCCAGGGATTACAGATACGCAGTATTTT.

This clone was seen many times. Here the CDR3 reads CASSLSASYGYTF. CDR3 DNA: TGTGCCAGCAGTTTATCGGCTTCCTATGGCTACACCTTC. The gene calls are TRBV27 and TRBJ1-2; D not certain. Trimming pared 0 bases from V and 4 bases from J, leaving 6 bases between. The CDR3 runs to 13 residues. From germline, CDR1 is MNHEY and CDR2 SMNVEV (reference sequence).

CDR3 residues: CASSQARKPGELFF. CDR3 coding DNA: TGCGCCAGCAGCCAAGCTCGCAAGCCCGGGGAGCTGTTTTTT. The chain links TRBV4-1 to TRBJ2-2; D is uncertain. The CDR3 is 14 residues long. Deletions cut 1 base from V and 6 bases from J, with 9 bases between. CDR1 is MGHRA, CDR2 YSYEKL, per germline.

The chain links TRBV16 to TRBJ2-7; 9 bases map to TRBD1. Looked up from germline, CDR1 is KGHSY and CDR2 is FQNENV. The CDR3 runs to 17 residues. V lost 2 bases, J lost 6 bases, and 14 bases stayed unmatched. The CDR3 region is CASSQTRLGTGNSEQYF. CDR3 nucleotide sequence: TGTGCCAGCAGCCAAACCCGCCTCGGGACAGGGAATAGCGAGCAGTACTTC.

This clone was found once. The rearrangement joins TRBV7-3 to TRBJ2-3, with 7 bases identical to TRBD1. The germline V gene encodes CDR1 SGHTA and CDR2 FQGTGA. The CDR3 totals 18 residues. V shed 5 bases and J 6 bases; nucleotides not matched to a gene: 20. CDR3: CASSPYISDRADSDTQYF. CDR3 DNA sequence: TGTGCCAGCAGCCCCTATATCTCAGACAGGGCAGATTCCGATACGCAGTATTTT.

The chain couples TRBV5-4 to TRBJ2-5; a weak D match, TRBD2 (6 bases). The CDR3 runs to 14 residues. CDR1 SGHNT and CDR2 YYREEE come from the germline V gene (reference sequence). Trimming stripped 4 bases from V and 5 bases from J, with 15 bases between. The DNA for the CDR3 is TGTGCCAGCAGCCTGGGCGGCGGGGCGGAGACCCAGTACTTC. Protein product: CASSLGGGAETQYF.

The rearrangement links TRBV19 to TRBJ1-2, with 10 bases that match TRBD1. The germline V gene encodes CDR1 LNHDA and CDR2 SQIVND (reference sequence). V was pared by 3 bases and J by 4 bases, with 5 bases of the junction left unmatched. CDR3 length equals 15 residues. The CDR3 nucleotides are TGTGCCAGTAGTATGCCGGGACAGGGGATCTATGGCTACACCTTC. It specifies CASSMPGQGIYGYTF.

In this sample, this clone turned up once. V gene TRBV2 combines with J gene TRBJ1-6; TRBD1 might be the D (5 bases). From germline, CDR1 is SNHLY and CDR2 FYNNEI. With 0 bases removed from V and 5 bases from J, the gap between germline ends came to 11 bases. The CDR3 has 16 residues. The CDR3 DNA sequence: TGTGCCAGCAGTGAAGCGCTTCAGGGTAATAATTCACCCCTCCACTTT. Its translation: CASSEALQGNNSPLHF.

The chain carries TRBV5-4 and TRBJ2-3, with D uncertain. V was cut by 0 bases and J by 2 bases, with 13 bases left in between. CDR3 size: 16 residues. Per the germline V gene, CDR1 is SGHNT and CDR2 is YYREEE (reference sequence). CDR3 amino acids: CASSLDERELTDTQYF. The DNA of the CDR3 is TGTGCCAGCAGCTTGGATGAGCGAGAACTCACAGATACGCAGTATTTT.

This sequence joins TRBV29-1 and TRBJ1-2; TRBD1 agrees at 11 bases. V lost 5 bases and J lost 8; bases outside the gene matches: 4. This CDR3 comprises 12 residues. Germline loops: CDR1 SQVTM, CDR2 ANQGSEA. The CDR3 region is CSVPGQGEGYTF. In DNA, the CDR3 is TGCAGCGTTCCGGGACAGGGGGAGGGCTACACCTTC.

The gene calls are TRBV28 and TRBJ2-7; 8 bases line up with TRBD1. Germline loops: CDR1 MDHEN, CDR2 SYDVKM. This CDR3 contains 12 residues. The V gene end was trimmed by 6 bases and the J gene end by 9 bases; junction bases not matched to a gene: 7. CDR3 coding DNA: TGTGCCAGCAGGAAGGACAGGGCTGGGCAGTACTTC. Translation: CASRKDRAGQYF.

The chain combines TRBV7-3 with TRBJ2-1, with TRBD2 as a possible D gene (6 bases). The CDR3 has 15 amino acids. Germline V CDR1 and CDR2: SGHTA, FQGTGA. With 4 bases removed from V and 4 bases from J, the gap between germline ends came to 14 bases. CDR3 sequence: CASSSSEYVYNEQFF. CDR3 bases: TGTGCCAGCAGCTCTAGCGAATACGTGTACAATGAGCAGTTCTTC.

The table lists this clone with a count of one. The junction departs from the called germline gene at one end, perhaps through a read error. This chain links TRBV6-5 with TRBJ2-7, with a weak D call TRBD1 (6 bases). Germline V gives CDR1 MNHEY, CDR2 SVGAGI. The CDR3 runs 12 residues. CDR3 coding DNA: TGTGCCAGCAGGGGATTACAGGGTTCCGCGCACTTC. It specifies CASRGLQGSAHF.